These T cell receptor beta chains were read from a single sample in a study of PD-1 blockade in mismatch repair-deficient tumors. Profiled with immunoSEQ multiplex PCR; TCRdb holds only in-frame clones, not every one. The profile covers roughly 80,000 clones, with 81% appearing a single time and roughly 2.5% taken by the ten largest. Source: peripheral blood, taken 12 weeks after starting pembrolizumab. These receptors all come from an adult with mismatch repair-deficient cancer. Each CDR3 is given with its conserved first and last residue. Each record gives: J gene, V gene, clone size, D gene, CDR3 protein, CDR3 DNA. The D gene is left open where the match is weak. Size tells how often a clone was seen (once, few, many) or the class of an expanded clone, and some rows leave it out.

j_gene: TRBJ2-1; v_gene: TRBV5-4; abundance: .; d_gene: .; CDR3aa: CASSLELADYNEQFF; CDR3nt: TGTGCCAGCAGCTTGGAACTAGCTGACTACAATGAGCAGTTCTTC
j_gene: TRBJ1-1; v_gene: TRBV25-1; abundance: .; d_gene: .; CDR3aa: CASSEPGTGNTEAFF; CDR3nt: TGTGCCAGCAGTGAACCCGGGACGGGGAACACTGAAGCTTTCTTT
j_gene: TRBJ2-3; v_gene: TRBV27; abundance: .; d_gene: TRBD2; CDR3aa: CATKELAGGFGTDTQYF; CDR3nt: TGTGCCACCAAAGAACTAGCGGGAGGGTTCGGCACAGATACGCAGTATTTT
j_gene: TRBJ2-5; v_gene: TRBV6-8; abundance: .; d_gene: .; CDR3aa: CASSGGTTAQETQYF; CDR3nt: TGTGCCAGCAGTGGCGGGACCACCGCACAAGAGACCCAGTACTTC
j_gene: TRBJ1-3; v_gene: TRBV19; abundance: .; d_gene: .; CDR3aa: CASNQPGQNSGNTIYF; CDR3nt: TGTGCCAGTAACCAACCCGGACAGAACTCTGGAAACACCATATATTTT
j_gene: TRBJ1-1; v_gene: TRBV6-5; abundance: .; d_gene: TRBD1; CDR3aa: CASSYSSGGTEAFF; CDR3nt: TGTGCCAGCAGTTACTCGTCAGGGGGCACTGAAGCTTTCTTT
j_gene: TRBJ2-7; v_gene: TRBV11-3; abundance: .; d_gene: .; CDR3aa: CASSLDRFEQYF; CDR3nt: TGTGCCAGCAGCTTAGATAGGTTCGAGCAGTACTTC
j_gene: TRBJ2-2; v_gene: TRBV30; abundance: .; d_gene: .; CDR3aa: CAWSRIETRTGELFF; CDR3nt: TGTGCCTGGAGTCGGATAGAGACACGCACCGGGGAGCTGTTTTTT
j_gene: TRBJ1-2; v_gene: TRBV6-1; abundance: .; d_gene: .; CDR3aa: CASSESWGYGYTF; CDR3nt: TGTGCCAGCAGTGAATCGTGGGGCTATGGCTACACCTTC
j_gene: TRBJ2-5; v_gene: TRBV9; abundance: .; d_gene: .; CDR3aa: CASSVDAGLETQYF; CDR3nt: TGTGCCAGCAGCGTAGACGCAGGGCTAGAGACCCAGTACTTC
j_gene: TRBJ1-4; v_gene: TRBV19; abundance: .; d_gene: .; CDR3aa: CASSPGTWPEKLFF; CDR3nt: TGTGCCAGTAGTCCCGGGACATGGCCCGAAAAACTGTTTTTT
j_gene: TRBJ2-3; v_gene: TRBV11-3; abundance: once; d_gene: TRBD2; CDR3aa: CASSPRVGGRADTQYF; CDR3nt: TGTGCCAGCAGCCCCCGTGTAGGCGGGAGGGCGGATACGCAGTATTTT
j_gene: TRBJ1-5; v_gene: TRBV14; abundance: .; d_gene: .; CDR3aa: CASSQGAGQPQHF; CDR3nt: TGTGCCAGCAGCCAAGGGGCGGGTCAGCCCCAGCATTTT
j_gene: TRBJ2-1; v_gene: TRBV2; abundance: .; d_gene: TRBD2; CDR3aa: CASSESSGRYNEQFF; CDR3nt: TGTGCCAGCAGTGAATCCAGCGGGAGATACAATGAGCAGTTCTTC
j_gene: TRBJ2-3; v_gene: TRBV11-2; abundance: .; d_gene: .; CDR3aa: CASSLWDVPSDTQYF; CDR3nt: TGTGCCAGCAGCTTATGGGACGTCCCTTCAGATACGCAGTATTTT
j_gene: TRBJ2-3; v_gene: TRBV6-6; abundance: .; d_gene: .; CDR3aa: CASSFNPDTQYF; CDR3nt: TGTGCCAGCAGTTTCAATCCAGATACGCAGTATTTT
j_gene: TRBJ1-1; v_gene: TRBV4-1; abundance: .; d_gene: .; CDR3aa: CASSPEVGGRPGMNTEAFF; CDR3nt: TGCGCCAGCAGCCCGGAAGTTGGGGGGCGGCCCGGGATGAACACTGAAGCTTTCTTT
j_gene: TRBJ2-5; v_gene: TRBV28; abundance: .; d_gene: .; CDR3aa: CASSLGLRLQETQYF; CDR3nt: TGTGCCAGCAGTTTAGGTTTGCGGCTCCAAGAGACCCAGTACTTC
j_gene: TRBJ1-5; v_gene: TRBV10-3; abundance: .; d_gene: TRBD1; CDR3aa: CATLRDSDQPQHF; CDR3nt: TGTGCCACCCTCCGGGACAGCGATCAGCCCCAGCATTTT
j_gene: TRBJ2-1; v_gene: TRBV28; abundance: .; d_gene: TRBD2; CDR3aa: CASSFAGVFYNEQFF; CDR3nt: TGTGCCAGCAGTTTCGCGGGAGTTTTCTACAATGAGCAGTTCTTC
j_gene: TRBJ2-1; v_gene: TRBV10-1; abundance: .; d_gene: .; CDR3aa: CASSETSGSYNEQFF; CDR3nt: TGCGCCAGCAGTGAAACGAGCGGGTCGTACAATGAGCAGTTCTTC
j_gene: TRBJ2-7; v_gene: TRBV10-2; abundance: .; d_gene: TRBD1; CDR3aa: CASRDRGSGYEQYF; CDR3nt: TGCGCCAGCAGAGACAGGGGATCGGGCTACGAGCAGTACTTC
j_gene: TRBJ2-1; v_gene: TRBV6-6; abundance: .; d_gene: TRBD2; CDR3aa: CASSPTSGDSYNEQFF; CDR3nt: TGTGCCAGCAGCCCTACTAGCGGGGACTCCTACAATGAGCAGTTCTTC
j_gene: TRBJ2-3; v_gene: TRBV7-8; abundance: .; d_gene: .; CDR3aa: CASSFEVRARDTQYF; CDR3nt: TGTGCCAGCAGCTTTGAGGTGAGGGCCCGAGATACGCAGTATTTT
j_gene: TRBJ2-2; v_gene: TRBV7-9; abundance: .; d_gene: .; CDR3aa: CASSKEGGTGELFF; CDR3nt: TGTGCCAGCAGTAAGGAGGGAGGCACCGGGGAGCTGTTTTTT
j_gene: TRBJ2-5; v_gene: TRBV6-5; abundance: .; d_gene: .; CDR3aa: CASSYASGETQYF; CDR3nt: TGTGCCAGCAGTTACGCCTCCGGGGAGACCCAGTACTTC
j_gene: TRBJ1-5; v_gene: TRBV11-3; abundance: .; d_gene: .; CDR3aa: CATLGRFNQPQHF; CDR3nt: TGTGCCACCCTCGGACGGTTCAATCAGCCCCAGCATTTT
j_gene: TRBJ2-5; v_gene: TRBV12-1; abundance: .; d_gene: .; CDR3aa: CASSPGLADQETQYF; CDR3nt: TGTGCCAGCAGCCCCGGACTAGCGGACCAAGAGACCCAGTACTTC
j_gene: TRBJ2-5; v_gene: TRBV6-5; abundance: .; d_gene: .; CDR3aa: CASSSGQLQYF; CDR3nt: TGTGCCAGCAGTTCCGGGCAGCTCCAGTACTTC
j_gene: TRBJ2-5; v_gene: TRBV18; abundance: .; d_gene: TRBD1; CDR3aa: CASSLGQGEQYF; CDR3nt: TGTGCCAGCTCACTGGGACAGGGGGAGCAGTACTTC
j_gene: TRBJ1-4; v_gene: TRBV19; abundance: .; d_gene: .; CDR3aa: CASSSPEYATNEKLFF; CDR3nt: TGTGCCAGTAGTAGCCCCGAGTATGCAACTAATGAAAAACTGTTTTTT
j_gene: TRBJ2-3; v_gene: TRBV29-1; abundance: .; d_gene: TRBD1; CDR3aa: CSVVPGQGPHLTDTQYF; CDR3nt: TGCAGCGTTGTCCCGGGACAGGGGCCCCATTTGACAGATACGCAGTATTTT
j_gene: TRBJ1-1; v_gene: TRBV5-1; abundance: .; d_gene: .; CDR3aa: CASSLGGREAFF; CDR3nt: TGCGCCAGCAGCTTGGGGGGACGAGAAGCTTTCTTT
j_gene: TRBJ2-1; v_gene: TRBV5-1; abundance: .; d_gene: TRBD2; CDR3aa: CASSLIAGGSDEQFF; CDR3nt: TGCGCCAGCAGCCTGATAGCGGGAGGGTCGGATGAGCAGTTCTTC
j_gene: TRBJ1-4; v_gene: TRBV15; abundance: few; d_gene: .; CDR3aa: CATRPGDENEKLFF; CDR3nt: TGTGCCACCAGGCCAGGGGATGAAAATGAAAAACTGTTTTTT
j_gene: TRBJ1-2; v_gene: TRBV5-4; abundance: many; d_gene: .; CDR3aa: CASSSVNGYTF; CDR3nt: TGTGCCAGCAGCTCGGTGAACGGCTACACCTTC
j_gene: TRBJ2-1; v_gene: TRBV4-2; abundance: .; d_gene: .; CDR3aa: CASSQDPGSDEQFF; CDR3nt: TGTGCCAGCAGCCAAGATCCCGGGAGCGATGAGCAGTTCTTC
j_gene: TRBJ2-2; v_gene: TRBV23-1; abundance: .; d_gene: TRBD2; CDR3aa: CASSQGGVGELFF; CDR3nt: TGCGCCAGCAGTCAGGGGGGGGTCGGGGAGCTGTTTTTT
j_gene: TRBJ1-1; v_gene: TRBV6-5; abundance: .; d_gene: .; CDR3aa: CASGEGNTEAFF; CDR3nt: TGTGCCAGCGGGGAGGGGAACACTGAAGCTTTCTTT
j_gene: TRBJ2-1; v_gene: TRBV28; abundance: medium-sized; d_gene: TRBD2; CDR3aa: CASSRPGTSGASSYNEQFF; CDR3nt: TGTGCCAGCAGTCGACCCGGGACTAGCGGGGCTAGCTCCTACAATGAGCAGTTCTTC
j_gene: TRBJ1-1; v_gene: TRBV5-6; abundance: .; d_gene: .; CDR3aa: CASSLVGRVEAFF; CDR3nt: TGTGCCAGCAGCTTGGTTGGGCGAGTCGAAGCTTTCTTT
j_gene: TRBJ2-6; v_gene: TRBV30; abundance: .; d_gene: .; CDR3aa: CAGGRPEDVLTF; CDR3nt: TGTGCCGGGGGACGACCCGAGGACGTCCTGACTTTC
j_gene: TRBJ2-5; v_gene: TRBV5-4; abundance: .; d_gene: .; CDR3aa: CASSPRGVQETQYF; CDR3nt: TGTGCCAGCAGCCCGAGGGGGGTACAAGAGACCCAGTACTTC
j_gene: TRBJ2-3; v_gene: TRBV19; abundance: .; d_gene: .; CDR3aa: CASSRLALTDTQYF; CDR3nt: TGTGCCAGTAGTAGGCTAGCGTTAACAGATACGCAGTATTTT
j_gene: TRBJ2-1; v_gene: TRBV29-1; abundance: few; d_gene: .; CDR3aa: CSVGWDPPDNEQFF; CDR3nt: TGCAGCGTCGGGTGGGATCCGCCGGACAATGAGCAGTTCTTC
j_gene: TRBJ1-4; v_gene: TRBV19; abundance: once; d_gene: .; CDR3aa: CASKLQGEGEKLFF; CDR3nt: TGTGCCAGTAAACTACAGGGTGAGGGTGAAAAACTGTTTTTT
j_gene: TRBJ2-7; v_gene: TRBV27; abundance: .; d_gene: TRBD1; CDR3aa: CASSTLDRVDEQYF; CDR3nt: TGTGCCAGCAGTACCCTGGACAGGGTCGACGAGCAGTACTTC
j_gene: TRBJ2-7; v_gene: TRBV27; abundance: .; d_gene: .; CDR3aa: CPPRNEQYF; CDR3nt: TGTCCCCCCAGGAACGAGCAGTACTTC
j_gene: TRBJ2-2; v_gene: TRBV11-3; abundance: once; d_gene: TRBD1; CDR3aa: CASSRDRGPTGELFF; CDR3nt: TGTGCCAGCAGCCGGGACAGGGGCCCCACCGGGGAGCTGTTTTTT
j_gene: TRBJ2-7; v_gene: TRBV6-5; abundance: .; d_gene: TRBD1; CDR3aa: CASSYSRTGGLVKQYF; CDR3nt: TGTGCCAGCAGTTACTCCAGGACAGGGGGCTTGGTGAAGCAGTACTTC
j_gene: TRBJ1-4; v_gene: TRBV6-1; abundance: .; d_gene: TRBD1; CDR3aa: CASSDPGQGASGEKLFF; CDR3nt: TGTGCCAGCAGTGACCCGGGACAGGGGGCATCGGGTGAAAAACTGTTTTTT
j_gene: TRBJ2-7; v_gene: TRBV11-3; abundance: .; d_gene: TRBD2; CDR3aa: CASSLEAMGLAGGIYEQYF; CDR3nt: TGTGCCAGCAGCTTAGAAGCGATGGGACTAGCGGGAGGGATCTACGAGCAGTACTTC
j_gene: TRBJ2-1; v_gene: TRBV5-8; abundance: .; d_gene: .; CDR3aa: CASSLEREYNEQFF; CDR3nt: TGTGCCAGCAGCTTGGAACGGGAATACAATGAGCAGTTCTTC
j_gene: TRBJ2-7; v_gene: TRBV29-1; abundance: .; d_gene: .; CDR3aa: CSVLQRQSSYEQYF; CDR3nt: TGCAGCGTTCTCCAGCGACAAAGCTCCTACGAGCAGTACTTC
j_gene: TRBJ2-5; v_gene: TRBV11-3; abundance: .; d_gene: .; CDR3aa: CASSNRRPGEETQYF; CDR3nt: TGTGCCAGCAGCAATAGGCGGCCAGGGGAAGAGACCCAGTACTTC
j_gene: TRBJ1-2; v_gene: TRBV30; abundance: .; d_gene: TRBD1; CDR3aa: CAWDPGQGAPYGYTF; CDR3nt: TGTGCCTGGGATCCGGGACAGGGGGCACCCTATGGCTACACCTTC
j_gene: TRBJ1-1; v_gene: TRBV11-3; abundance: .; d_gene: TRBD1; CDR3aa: CASSLRQGTEAFF; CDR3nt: TGTGCCAGCAGCTTACGACAGGGAACTGAAGCTTTCTTT
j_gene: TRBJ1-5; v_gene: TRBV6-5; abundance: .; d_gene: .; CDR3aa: CASSFSGSGQPQHF; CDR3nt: TGTGCCAGCAGCTTCTCAGGGTCGGGTCAGCCCCAGCATTTT
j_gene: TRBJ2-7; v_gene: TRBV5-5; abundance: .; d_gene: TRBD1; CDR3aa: CASSSLQGTKYEQYF; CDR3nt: TGTGCCAGCAGCTCGTTACAGGGGACGAAATACGAGCAGTACTTC